The source of this T cell receptor (beta chain) is a study of cytomegalovirus exposure and HLA in healthy donors. Points from the study as a whole: Other equally common chains were less clonally expanded than HLA-associated TCR beta chains, a later analysis showed.

Comment on this clone: The antigen is not known.

PCR amplification relied on 60 Vbeta primers (plus 13 Jbeta primers). TCRdb's table, derived via immunoSEQ multiplex PCR, lists solely in-frame clones and lacks some. The data hold roughly 120,000 clones, with roughly four fifths observed a single time. Each donor's status was that of a healthy bone marrow donor. The study sampled nominally healthy donors, though unrecorded immune exposures were likely. The CDR3 runs to 17 residues. In germline, CDR1 is MDHEN, CDR2 SYDVKM. V lost 4 bases and J 0 bases, leaving 18 bases between the germline ends. The specimen sequenced was PBMCs. This TCR derives from a male donor in good health and CMV-seropositive. The chain carries TRBV28 and TRBJ1-2; D is unclear. DNA of the CDR3: TGTGCCAGCAGTTCCACCCGGGGTCTCATCGCTAACTATGGCTACACCTTC. Translating it yields CASSSTRGLIANYGYTF.